This TCR beta chain was recorded in a study of blood T cell repertoires in COVID-19. Generated by immunoSEQ multiplex PCR, the TCRdb table keeps only in-frame clones and is missing some. Altogether just over 300,000 clones are present, nearly 90% being singletons, with the ten largest covering less than 2%. V was trimmed by 5 bases and J by 8 bases, leaving 15 bases between them. Germline values: CDR1 KGHSH, CDR2 LQKENI. The CDR3 contains 13 residues. This sequence joins TRBV18 and TRBJ1-1; tentatively, D is TRBD1 (5 bases). The receptor's source is a woman aged 25 to 45 with COVID-19, enrolled during active disease. Sequenced input: peripheral blood. This chain's CDR3 is CASSSTGRVEAFF. The CDR3 DNA reads TGTGCCAGCTCATCAACGGGCAGGGTGGAAGCTTTCTTT.